The next 32 T cell receptor beta chains were all read from a single sample in a study of T cell changes during pregnancy in multiple sclerosis. Some clones are missing from TCRdb's copy, which holds only in-frame ones; the method was immunoSEQ multiplex PCR. The sample carries roughly 53,000 clones, roughly nine tenths recorded once. Sequenced material: CD4+ T cells from peripheral blood mononuclear cells, taken in the second trimester of pregnancy. Receptors originate from a female donor in good health, enrolled as a control in a pregnancy study.

The chain couples TRBV5-8 to TRBJ1-2; 9 positions match TRBD1. The CDR3 is 15 residues long. V shed 0 bases, J shed 5 bases, and the junction held 5 bases outside the gene matches. Germline V lookup: CDR1 SGHTS, CDR2 YDEGEE. For the CDR3, the DNA is TGTGCCAGCAGCTTGGAAGGGACAGGGCGGTATGGCTACACCTTC. This sequence encodes CASSLEGTGRYGYTF.

Only one count was recorded for this clone. The V and J genes are TRBV7-3 and TRBJ2-3, with TRBD2 matching 10 bases. CDR1 and CDR2 (germline): SGHTA, FQGTGA. The V gene end was trimmed by 5 bases and the J gene end by 5 bases; junction bases not matched to a gene: 13. The CDR3 sequence is 17 residues long. In nucleotides, the CDR3 is TGTGCCAGCAGCCCCCAGGGGAGCGGGGGGGCCGTAGATACGCAGTATTTT. Translation: CASSPQGSGGAVDTQYF.

This sequence joins TRBV27 and TRBJ2-1; 9 bases align to TRBD2. Germline V gene lookup returns CDR1 MNHEY and CDR2 SMNVEV (reference sequence). The junction had 8 bases not matched to a gene; V was cut back by 3 bases and J by 8 bases. CDR3 size: 15 residues. The CDR3 reads CASSFTQRGDYEQFF. In DNA, the CDR3 is TGTGCCAGCAGTTTTACCCAGCGGGGGGACTATGAGCAGTTCTTC.

The chain is built from TRBV30 and TRBJ1-6, with unresolved D. This CDR3 is built from 12 residues. Germline V CDR1 and CDR2: GTSNPN, SVGIG (reference sequence). The ends were cut back, 5 bases at V and 7 bases at J, with 9 bases in the middle. The CDR3 here is CAWARVNSPLHF. In nucleotides, the CDR3 is TGTGCCTGGGCGAGGGTAAATTCACCCCTCCACTTT.

Here the CDR3 reads CASSVKPGDTYGYTF. The CDR3 DNA reads as TGTGCCAGCAGCGTGAAACCGGGAGACACCTATGGCTACACCTTC. The V and J genes are TRBV9 and TRBJ1-2; D uncertain. This CDR3 has 15 amino acids. CDR1 is SGDLS, CDR2 YYNGEE, per germline. V was clipped by 2 bases and J by 4 bases, with 15 bases between them.

The chain has TRBV2 and TRBJ1-5; 9 bases agree with TRBD1. The CDR3 covers 21 residues. In germline, CDR1 is SNHLY, CDR2 FYNNEI. The V gene end was trimmed by 6 bases and the J gene end by 0 bases; junction bases not matched to a gene: 21. The CDR3 nucleotides are TGTGCCAGCAGCCAGGGACAGGGATGGGCTGTGGCCCTATATAGCAATCAGCCCCAGCATTTT. This translates into CASSQGQGWAVALYSNQPQHF.

V and J are TRBV18 and TRBJ1-2, with a possible D match to TRBD1 (5 bases). V was pared by 4 bases and J by 8 bases, with 20 bases between. In germline, CDR1 is KGHSH, CDR2 LQKENI. This CDR3 is built from 15 residues. The CDR3 spells CASSRGGPRGGGYTF. In DNA, the CDR3 is TGTGCCAGCTCACGCGGGGGACCCCGGGGAGGAGGCTACACCTTC.

This clone was detected once. CDR3 residues: CAWTPKRAGEEGNTIYF. The CDR3 bases are TGTGCCTGGACCCCCAAAAGGGCGGGGGAAGAGGGAAACACCATATATTTT. The chain employs TRBV30 and TRBJ1-3, with a weak D call TRBD1 (5 bases). V lost 4 bases and J 4 bases, leaving 23 bases between the germline ends. Per the germline V gene, CDR1 is GTSNPN and CDR2 is SVGIG (reference sequence). This CDR3 is built from 17 residues.

The V call is TRBV11-3, the J call TRBJ2-1; the D is unclear. Trimming pared 6 bases from V and 6 bases from J, leaving 24 bases between. The CDR3 has 17 amino acids. The germline gives CDR1 SGHNT, CDR2 YENEEA. DNA of the CDR3: TGTGCCAGCAGACCATCTAAAAATAGGTCGGGTGGCAATGAGCAGTTCTTC. As protein: CASRPSKNRSGGNEQFF.

The genes are TRBV28 and TRBJ1-2, with 8 bases identical to TRBD1. Germline CDR1 is MDHEN and CDR2 is SYDVKM. The CDR3 runs 16 residues. The J segment lost 4 bases and the V segment lost 5 bases, leaving 12 bases of the junction unmatched. As DNA, the CDR3 is TGTGCCAGCAGTGGGCAGTCCAGGGGGCGTTTCTATGGCTACACCTTC. Its translation: CASSGQSRGRFYGYTF.

This clone was seen a handful of times. The chain has TRBV6-1 and TRBJ2-7; perhaps TRBD2 as D (5 bases). Between the trimmed V and J ends, which lost 3 bases and 2 bases, there was a span of 11 bases. Germline V CDR1 and CDR2: MNHNS, SASEGT. This CDR3 region has 14 residues. CDR3 sequence: CASSERAPPYEQYF. Written as DNA, the CDR3 is TGTGCCAGCAGTGAGCGGGCACCTCCCTACGAGCAGTACTTC.

V and J are TRBV4-1 and TRBJ1-6; D possibly corresponds to TRBD1 (6 bases). Per the germline V gene, CDR1 is MGHRA and CDR2 is YSYEKL. The ends were cut back, 4 bases at V and 10 bases at J, with 17 bases in the middle. The CDR3 has 15 amino acids. In nucleotides, the CDR3 is TGCGCCAGCAGCCTCCCCCAGGGGCGAAGGTCACCCCTCCACTTT. Encoded protein: CASSLPQGRRSPLHF.

This chain joins TRBV6-6 and TRBJ2-2; D ambiguous. The CDR3 has 16 residues. CDR1 MNHNY and CDR2 SVGAGI come from the germline V gene (reference sequence). V was cut by 0 bases and J by 3 bases, with 11 bases left in between. CDR3: CASSYSRQLDTGELFF. CDR3 bases: TGTGCCAGCAGTTACTCGAGGCAATTGGACACCGGGGAGCTGTTTTTT.

V usage is TRBV11-3 and J usage is TRBJ2-1, with D uncertain. The CDR3 sequence is 12 residues long. Germline V gene sequence: CDR1 SGHNT, CDR2 YENEEA. Deletions cut 9 bases from V and 2 bases from J, with 8 bases between. The CDR3 region is CASQRTYNEQFF. Here the CDR3 DNA reads TGTGCCAGTCAGCGAACCTACAATGAGCAGTTCTTC.

The rearrangement uses TRBV11-3 and TRBJ1-1; no definite D call. Germline CDR1 and CDR2: SGHNT and YENEEA. Trimming left V 1 base short and J 5 bases short, with 17 bases between. This CDR3 is built from 16 residues. CDR3 in amino acids: CASSLGVFRGGTEAFF. The CDR3 DNA follows: TGTGCCAGCAGCTTAGGGGTGTTTCGGGGTGGGACTGAAGCTTTCTTT.

The gene calls are TRBV30 and TRBJ2-1; the match to TRBD2 covers 9 bases. J was trimmed by 9 bases and V by 4 bases; bases with no gene match: 10. In germline, CDR1 is GTSNPN, CDR2 SVGIG (reference sequence). This CDR3 is 14 amino acids long. This CDR3 reads CAWTTGLAGTEQFF. CDR3 bases: TGTGCCTGGACCACAGGGCTAGCGGGGACTGAGCAGTTCTTC. The whole variable domain, remainder taken from reference TRBV30 and TRBJ2-1, is SQTIHQWPATLVQPVGSPLSLECTVEGTSNPNLYWYRQAAGRGLQLLFYSVGIGQISSEVPQNLSASRPQDRQFILSSKKLLLSDSGFYLCAWTTGLAGTEQFFGPGTRLTVL.

In this sample, this clone turned up once. V usage is TRBV6-1 and J usage is TRBJ1-2, with a weak D call TRBD1 (6 bases). V shed 5 bases and J shed 5 bases, with 12 bases lying between them. The CDR3 runs to 13 residues. Germline lookup yields CDR1 MNHNS and CDR2 SASEGT. The CDR3 sequence: CASSPPGHYGYTF. For the CDR3, the DNA is TGTGCCAGCAGTCCTCCGGGACATTATGGCTACACCTTC.

This clone occurred once. At the DNA level, this CDR3 is encoded by other sequences in the same sample as well. The rearrangement joins TRBV7-6 to TRBJ1-4; 10 bases map to TRBD1. V lost 8 bases and J lost 4; bases outside the gene matches: 1. CDR3 length: 13 amino acids. Germline V gives CDR1 SGHVS, CDR2 FNYEAQ. The CDR3 DNA reads as TGTGCCAGCCGGACAGGGGGTAATGAAAAACTGTTTTTT. Translated, it gives CASRTGGNEKLFF.

This chain uses TRBV28 with TRBJ2-7, with 9 nucleotides matching TRBD1. Germline CDR1 is MDHEN and CDR2 is SYDVKM. The CDR3 totals 17 residues. J lost 0 bases, V lost 6 bases, and 12 bases had no gene match. Written as DNA, the CDR3 is TGTGCCAGCAGGCGAACCGCCGGGACAGGGAGCTCCTACGAGCAGTACTTC. Translation: CASRRTAGTGSSYEQYF.

A few counts support this clone. The same CDR3 is also encoded by other DNA sequences in this sample. The chain couples TRBV5-6 to TRBJ2-3, with TRBD2 as a possible D gene (7 bases). The CDR3 spans 18 residues. The germline V gene encodes CDR1 SGHDT and CDR2 YYEEEE. Trimming left V 0 bases short and J 1 base short, with 18 bases between. The chain's CDR3 is CASSLEQGGASGTDTQYF. DNA of the CDR3: TGTGCCAGCAGCTTGGAACAGGGAGGGGCCAGCGGCACAGATACGCAGTATTTT.

The V and J genes are TRBV7-2 and TRBJ1-1; D not resolved. The CDR3 spans 17 residues. The germline V and J ends were trimmed by 0 bases and 4 bases, with 18 bases remaining between them. Germline lookup yields CDR1 SGHTA and CDR2 FQGNSA. DNA for the CDR3: TGTGCCAGCAGCTTAGCCTTTAGGGTTGGGCGGGGCACTGAAGCTTTCTTT. Amino acid sequence: CASSLAFRVGRGTEAFF.

This clone has just one count. The V and J genes are TRBV9 and TRBJ1-4; TRBD1 matches 7 bases. V was clipped by 0 bases and J by 8 bases; unmatched bases: 7. The germline CDR1 and CDR2 sequences are SGDLS and YYNGEE. The CDR3 has 15 amino acids. In nucleotides, the CDR3 is TGTGCCAGCAGCGTAGACCCAACAGGGGAAGAAAAACTGTTTTTT. The encoded protein is CASSVDPTGEEKLFF.

The rearrangement joins TRBV5-6 to TRBJ1-1, with a possible D match to TRBD1 (5 bases). The germline V gene has CDR1 SGHDT and CDR2 YYEEEE. The CDR3 runs to 15 residues. Between the trimmed V and J ends, which lost 4 bases and 7 bases, there was a span of 20 bases. In DNA form, the CDR3 reads TGTGCCAGCAGCCCCTGGGGCGACGTCTCCGGTGAAGCTTTCTTT. Its protein product is CASSPWGDVSGEAFF. Filled out from reference TRBV5-6 and TRBJ1-1, the complete variable domain reads DAGVTQSPTHLIKTRGQQVTLRCSPKSGHDTVSWYQQALGQGPQFIFQYYEEEERQRGNFPDRFSGHQFPNYSSELNVNALLLGDSALYLCASSPWGDVSGEAFFGQGTRLTVV.

The chain uses TRBV6-5 and TRBJ1-2; 7 nucleotides match TRBD1. V trimming: 6 bases; J trimming: 7 bases; junction bases outside the gene matches: 5. Germline V CDR1 and CDR2: MNHEY, SVGAGI. There are 12 residues in the CDR3. The CDR3 nucleotides are TGTGCCAGCAGAGAGGGGGCTAGTGGCTACACCTTC. As protein: CASREGASGYTF.

The chain couples TRBV6-6 to TRBJ2-7; 7 bases line up with TRBD2. V lost 5 bases, J lost 5 bases, and 3 bases stayed unmatched. The CDR3 runs to 12 residues. Germline values: CDR1 MNHNY, CDR2 SVGAGI (reference sequence). CDR3 region: CASSPGTNEQYF. DNA of the CDR3: TGTGCCAGCAGTCCCGGGACTAACGAGCAGTACTTC.

The chain joins TRBV7-2 to TRBJ2-3; 11 nucleotides line up with TRBD2. V lost 3 bases, J lost 6 bases, and 8 bases stayed unmatched. This CDR3 comprises 16 residues. Germline CDR1 reads SGHTA; CDR2 reads FQGNSA. The CDR3 DNA reads as TGTGCCAGCAGCTTTATTAGCGGGGGGGCCCCGGATACGCAGTATTTT. Protein sequence: CASSFISGGAPDTQYF.

This sequence joins TRBV19 and TRBJ1-5; 8 bases map to TRBD1. From germline, CDR1 is LNHDA and CDR2 SQIVND (reference sequence). The CDR3 totals 13 residues. The junction had 1 base not matched to a gene; V was cut back by 3 bases and J by 6 bases. The CDR3 sequence is CASSMDRAQPQHF. DNA for the CDR3: TGTGCCAGTAGTATGGACAGGGCTCAGCCCCAGCATTTT. Full variable domain (remainder filled in from reference TRBV19 and TRBJ1-5): DGGITQSPKYLFRKEGQNVTLSCEQNLNHDAMYWYRQDPGQGLRLIYYSQIVNDFQKGDIAEGYSVSREKKESFPLTVTSAQKNPTAFYLCASSMDRAQPQHFGDGTRLSIL.

The chain links TRBV30 to TRBJ1-4; D is possibly TRBD1 (6 bases). The CDR3 sequence is 16 residues long. Trimming took off 2 bases at V and 8 bases at J, with 21 bases between the two ends. In germline, CDR1 is GTSNPN, CDR2 SVGIG (reference sequence). The CDR3 here is CAWSTETQGWIEKLFF. The CDR3 coding sequence is TGTGCCTGGAGTACTGAAACGCAGGGGTGGATCGAAAAACTGTTTTTT.

This clone appeared a single time. This chain connects TRBV19 to TRBJ1-5; no clear D. V lost 5 bases, J lost 4 bases, and 12 bases lay in between. Germline V gene data show CDR1 as LNHDA and CDR2 as SQIVND (reference sequence). The CDR3 has 14 amino acids. CDR3 region: CASSFAGGNQPQHF. The CDR3 nucleotides read TGTGCCAGTAGTTTCGCCGGCGGGAATCAGCCCCAGCATTTT.

The chain employs TRBV7-8 and TRBJ2-2, with no clear D. Trimming took 0 bases from V and 6 from J, leaving 11 bases between them. Germline assignment: CDR1 SGHVS and CDR2 FQNEAQ. CDR3 length: 15 residues. CDR3 in DNA: TGTGCCAGCAGCTTAGCGAGGAGAAGGTCCGGGGAGCTGTTTTTT. Its translation: CASSLARRRSGELFF.

This clone was picked up one time. This rearrangement joins TRBV5-1 to TRBJ1-1; TRBD1 matches at 7 bases. This CDR3 is built from 16 residues. The germline V gene encodes CDR1 SGHRS and CDR2 YFSETQ. Germline trimming cut 4 bases from V and 4 bases from J; bases unmatched to any gene: 13. The CDR3 DNA reads TGCGCCAGCAGCCCAGAGACAGGGTTATCAGGCACTGAAGCTTTCTTT. This encodes CASSPETGLSGTEAFF.

The rearrangement uses TRBV9 and TRBJ1-2; D not resolved. The CDR3 is 13 residues long. Trimming pared 0 bases from V and 2 bases from J, leaving 5 bases between. Germline V gene sequence: CDR1 SGDLS, CDR2 YYNGEE. The CDR3 nucleotides read TGTGCCAGCAGCGTAGACACAAACTATGGCTACACCTTC. Translation gives CASSVDTNYGYTF.